The 8 T cell receptor beta chains below were found in one sample sequenced in a study of T cell responses to AZD1222 COVID-19 vaccine listed by TCRdb under 2021. Read against the paper, the sample's time point label means: baseline before first vaccination. Libraries were prepared through the immunoSEQ multiplex PCR assay. Not all clones reach the TCRdb copy of this immuneACCESS table, which keeps in-frame sequences only. Checked studies attribute under half of the gap to unresolved V genes and leave the rest unexplained. In this sample the table shows 70,000 to 80,000 clones, 86% of which occur a single time. The ten largest clonotypes hold roughly 2.4% of the sample. Specimen: peripheral blood, collected on day 0 of AZD1222 vaccination. The receptors derive from an adult in good health.

With respect to this clone: Other DNA sequences of this sample code for an identical CDR3. The CDR3 here is CASSLNQPQHF. CDR3 in DNA: TGTGCCAGCAGTTTGAATCAGCCCCAGCATTTT. The rearrangement joins TRBV28 to TRBJ1-5; no clear D gene. Between the trimmed V and J ends, which lost 3 bases and 4 bases, there was a span of 1 base. Germline assignment: CDR1 MDHEN and CDR2 SYDVKM. The CDR3 totals 11 residues.

The table lists this clone with a few counts. The chain links TRBV19 to TRBJ2-2; D is ambiguous. This CDR3 has 13 amino acids. Deletions cut 8 bases from V and 1 base from J, with 8 bases between. From germline, CDR1 is LNHDA and CDR2 SQIVND (reference sequence). The CDR3, as DNA: TGTGCCAGTGGTCGTGGGAACACCGGGGAGCTGTTTTTT. Translated: CASGRGNTGELFF.

The sample holds one count of this clone. This CDR3 reads CASSLSGTGGGEQYF. The CDR3 DNA sequence: TGTGCCAGCAGTTTATCTGGGACAGGGGGCGGAGAGCAGTACTTC. The rearrangement links TRBV28 to TRBJ2-7, with 12 positions matching TRBD1. The germline V gene encodes CDR1 MDHEN and CDR2 SYDVKM. The trim removed 1 base at V and 7 bases at J, leaving 5 bases unmatched. The CDR3 contains 15 residues.

This chain joins TRBV7-3 and TRBJ2-7, with TRBD2 matching 15 bases. Losses at the gene ends were 5 bases for V and 3 bases for J; bases not matched to a gene: 8. Germline V lookup: CDR1 SGHTA, CDR2 FQGTGA. This CDR3 contains 17 residues. The DNA for the CDR3 is TGTGCCAGCAGCCCGGGGACTAGCGGGGGGAGCCTCTACGAGCAGTACTTC. Translation gives CASSPGTSGGSLYEQYF.

The V gene is TRBV7-9, the J gene TRBJ1-2, with D hard to call. V was clipped by 2 bases and J by 8 bases, with 9 bases between them. Germline V gene lookup returns CDR1 SEHNR and CDR2 FQNEAQ (reference sequence). CDR3 length equals 12 residues. The CDR3 nucleotides read TGTGCCAGCAGCTTACCACTTGGGGGCTACACCTTC. Protein product: CASSLPLGGYTF.

The sample holds one count of this clone. The rearrangement uses TRBV15 and TRBJ1-2; no clear D gene. The CDR3 contains 16 residues. V dropped 0 bases and J dropped 6 bases, with 17 bases sitting between them. Germline loops: CDR1 LNHNV, CDR2 YYDKDF (reference sequence). As DNA, the CDR3 is TGTGCCACCAGCAGAGATCTAACAGATACTATAGATGGCTACACCTTC. As protein: CATSRDLTDTIDGYTF.

The genes are TRBV29-1 and TRBJ1-3, with D maybe TRBD1 (5 bases). Germline CDR1 and CDR2: SQVTM and ANQGSEA. The CDR3 runs to 14 residues. Trimming took 7 bases from V and 2 from J, leaving 15 bases between them. The CDR3 DNA follows: TGCAGCGCCCAAGGACGGGGCGCTGGAAACACCATATATTTT. Translating it yields CSAQGRGAGNTIYF.

V usage is TRBV7-8 and J usage is TRBJ1-6; no clear D gene. Between the trimmed V and J ends, which lost 6 bases and 0 bases, there was a span of 9 bases. This CDR3 comprises 15 residues. Per the germline V gene, CDR1 is SGHVS and CDR2 is FQNEAQ. In DNA, the CDR3 is TGTGCCAGCAGGCCCTATTACTCCTATAATTCACCCCTCCACTTT. Protein: CASRPYYSYNSPLHF.